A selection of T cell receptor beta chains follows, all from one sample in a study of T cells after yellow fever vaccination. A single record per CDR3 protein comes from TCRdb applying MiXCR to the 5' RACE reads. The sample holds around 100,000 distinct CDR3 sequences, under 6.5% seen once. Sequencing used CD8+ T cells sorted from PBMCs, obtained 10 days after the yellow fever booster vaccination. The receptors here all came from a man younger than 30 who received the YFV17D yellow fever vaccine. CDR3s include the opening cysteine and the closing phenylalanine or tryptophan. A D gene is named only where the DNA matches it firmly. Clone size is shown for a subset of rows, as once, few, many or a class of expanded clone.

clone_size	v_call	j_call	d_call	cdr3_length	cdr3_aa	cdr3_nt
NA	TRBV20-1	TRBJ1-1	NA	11	CSASADGEAFF	TGCAGTGCTTCGGCTGACGGCGAAGCTTTCTTT
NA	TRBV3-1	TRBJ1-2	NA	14	CASSQALGSYGYTF	TGTGCCAGCAGCCAAGCCCTGGGTTCCTATGGCTACACCTTC
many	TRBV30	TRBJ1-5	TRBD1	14	CAWRNDRAGQPQHF	TGTGCCTGGAGGAACGACAGGGCGGGTCAGCCCCAGCATTTT
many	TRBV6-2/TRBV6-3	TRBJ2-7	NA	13	CASSIVNPYEQYF	TGTGCCAGCAGCATAGTCAACCCCTACGAGCAGTACTTC
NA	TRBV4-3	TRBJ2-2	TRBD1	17	CASSQGQGALNTGELFF	TGCGCCAGCAGCCAAGGACAGGGGGCTTTGAACACCGGGGAGCTGTTTTTT
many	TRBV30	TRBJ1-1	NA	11	CAWIPNTEAFF	TGTGCCTGGATACCGAACACTGAAGCTTTCTTT
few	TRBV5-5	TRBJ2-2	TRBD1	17	CASSYIPGQRNTGELFF	TGTGCCAGCAGCTACATTCCGGGACAGAGAAACACCGGGGAGCTGTTTTTT
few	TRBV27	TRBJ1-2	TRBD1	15	CASSATGGLRYGYTF	TGTGCCAGCAGTGCCACAGGGGGGCTTCGGTATGGCTACACCTTC
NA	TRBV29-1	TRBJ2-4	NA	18	CSVGVPGQPSLAKNIQYF	TGCAGCGTTGGAGTCCCCGGACAGCCATCTTTAGCCAAAAACATTCAGTACTTC
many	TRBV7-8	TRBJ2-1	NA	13	CASVLRPLVEQFF	TGTGCCAGCGTACTTCGACCCCTTGTTGAGCAGTTCTTC
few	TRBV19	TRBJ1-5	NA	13	CASSDQGVQPQHF	TGTGCCAGTAGTGATCAGGGTGTCCAGCCCCAGCATTTT
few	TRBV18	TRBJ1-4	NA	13	CASSPGANEKLFF	TGTGCCAGCTCACCAGGGGCTAATGAAAAACTGTTTTTT
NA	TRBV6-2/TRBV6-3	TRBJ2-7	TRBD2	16	CASTTGPGLATYEQYF	TGTGCCAGCACCACCGGGCCGGGACTAGCGACCTACGAGCAGTACTTC
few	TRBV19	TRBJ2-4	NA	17	CASSILSGILAKNIQYF	TGTGCCAGTAGTATATTGTCAGGGATACTAGCCAAAAACATTCAGTACTTC
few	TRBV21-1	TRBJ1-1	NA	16	CASNTTGDRVYTEAFF	TGTGCCAGCAACACTACAGGGGACCGGGTCTACACTGAAGCTTTCTTT
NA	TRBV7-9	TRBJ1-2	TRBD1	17	CASSPTMDRGEPYGYTF	TGTGCCAGCAGCCCGACGATGGACAGGGGCGAACCCTATGGCTACACCTTC
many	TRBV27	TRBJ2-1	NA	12	CASPPPGGEQFF	TGTGCCAGCCCGCCACCTGGGGGTGAGCAGTTCTTC
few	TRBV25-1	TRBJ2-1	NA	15	CASTRARGAYNEQFF	TGTGCCAGCACCCGGGCCCGGGGCGCCTACAATGAGCAGTTCTTC
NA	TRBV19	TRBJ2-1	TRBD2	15	CASGTSGGSGNEQFF	TGTGCCAGTGGGACTAGCGGGGGGTCCGGCAATGAGCAGTTCTTC
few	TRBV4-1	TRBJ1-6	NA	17	CASSQSTSRVVSSPLHF	TGCGCCAGCAGCCAGTCGACCTCCCGGGTCGTCAGTTCACCCCTCCACTTT
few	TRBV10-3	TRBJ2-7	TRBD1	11	CATRQGYEQYF	TGTGCCACCCGACAGGGTTACGAGCAGTACTTC
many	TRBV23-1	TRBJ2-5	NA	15	CASSRPWQGQETQYF	TGCGCCAGCAGTCGTCCGTGGCAGGGACAAGAGACCCAGTACTTC
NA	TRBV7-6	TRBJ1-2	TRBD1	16	CASSLRPGQGLHGYTF	TGTGCCAGCAGCCTGAGGCCGGGACAGGGATTACATGGCTACACCTTC
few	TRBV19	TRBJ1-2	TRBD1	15	CASSLRTGDLYGYTF	TGTGCCAGTAGTCTGAGGACAGGGGATCTCTATGGCTACACCTTC
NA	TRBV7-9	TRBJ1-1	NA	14	CASSLGGWNTEAFF	TGTGCCAGCAGCTTAGGTGGGTGGAACACTGAAGCTTTCTTT
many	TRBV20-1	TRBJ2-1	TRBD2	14	CSASPSGDYNEQFF	TGCAGTGCTAGCCCTAGCGGGGACTACAATGAGCAGTTCTTC